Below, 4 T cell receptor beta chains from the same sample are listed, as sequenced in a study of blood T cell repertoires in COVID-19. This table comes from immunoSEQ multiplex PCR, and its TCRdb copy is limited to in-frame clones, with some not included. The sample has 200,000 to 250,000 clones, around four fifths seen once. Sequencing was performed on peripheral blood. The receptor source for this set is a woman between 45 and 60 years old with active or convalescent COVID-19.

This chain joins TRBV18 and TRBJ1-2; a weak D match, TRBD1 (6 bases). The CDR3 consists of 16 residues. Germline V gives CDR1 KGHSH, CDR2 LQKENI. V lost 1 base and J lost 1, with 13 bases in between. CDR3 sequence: CASSPQQGLDNYGYTF. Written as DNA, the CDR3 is TGTGCCAGCTCACCACAGCAGGGGCTCGATAACTATGGCTACACCTTC.

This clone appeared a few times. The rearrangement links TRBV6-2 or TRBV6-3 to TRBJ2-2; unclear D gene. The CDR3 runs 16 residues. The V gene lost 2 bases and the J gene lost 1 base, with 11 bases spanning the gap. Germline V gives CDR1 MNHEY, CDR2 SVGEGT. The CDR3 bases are TGTGCCAGCAGTTACGAGGTCCAGAAGAACACCGGGGAGCTGTTTTTT. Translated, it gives CASSYEVQKNTGELFF.

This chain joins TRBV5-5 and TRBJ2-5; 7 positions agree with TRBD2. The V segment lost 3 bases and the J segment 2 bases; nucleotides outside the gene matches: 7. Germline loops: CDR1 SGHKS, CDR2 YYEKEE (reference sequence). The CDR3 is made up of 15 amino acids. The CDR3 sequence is CASSSLGGTQETQYF. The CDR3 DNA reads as TGTGCCAGCAGCTCGCTCGGGGGGACGCAAGAGACCCAGTACTTC.

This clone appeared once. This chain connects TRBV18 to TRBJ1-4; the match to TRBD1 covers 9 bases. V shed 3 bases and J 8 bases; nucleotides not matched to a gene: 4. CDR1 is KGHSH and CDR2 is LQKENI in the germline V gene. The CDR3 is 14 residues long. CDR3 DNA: TGTGCCAGCTCACCGGGACAGGGAGGCGAAAAACTGTTTTTT. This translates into CASSPGQGGEKLFF.